This passage covers 26 T cell receptor beta chains from one sample sequenced in a study of blood T cell repertoires in COVID-19. Repertoires were generated with immunoSEQ multiplex PCR, while TCRdb's copy carries only in-frame clones and drops some. The table lists 100,000 to 150,000 clones, 75% to 90% of them singletons, with roughly 2.3% in the top ten. The specimen was PBMCs or T cells enriched from blood (not recorded which). The receptors were gathered from a woman aged 50 to 60 who had recovered from COVID-19.

The rearrangement uses TRBV2 and TRBJ2-7; TRBD1 might be the D (6 bases). In germline, CDR1 is SNHLY, CDR2 FYNNEI. The CDR3 is made up of 14 amino acids. The V gene lost 5 bases and the J gene lost 1 base, with 12 bases spanning the gap. The CDR3 DNA is TGTGCCAGCAGTCCCCAACAGGGATCCTACGAGCAGTACTTC. Translation: CASSPQQGSYEQYF. The full variable domain, with the rest looked up from reference TRBV2 and TRBJ2-7, is EPEVTQTPSHQVTQMGQEVILRCVPISNHLYFYWYRQILGQKVEFLVSFYNNEISEKSEIFDDQFSVERPDGSNFTLKIRSTKLEDSAMYFCASSPQQGSYEQYFGPGTRLTVT.

This rearrangement joins TRBV6-2 or TRBV6-3 to TRBJ2-4, with 10 bases matching TRBD1. This CDR3 contains 17 residues. V lost 0 bases to trimming and J lost 6 bases; unmatched junction nucleotides: 8. In germline, CDR1 is MNHEY, CDR2 SVGEGT. The CDR3: CASSYSRTGGRGNIQYF. The CDR3 DNA follows: TGTGCCAGCAGTTACTCGAGGACAGGGGGAAGGGGAAACATTCAGTACTTC.

The chain employs TRBV10-2 and TRBJ2-3; a possible D gene is TRBD2 (7 bases). This CDR3 spans 19 amino acids. V lost 2 bases, J lost 3 bases, and 24 bases lay in between. CDR1 and CDR2 (germline): WSHSY, SAAADI. CDR3 coding DNA: TGCGCCAGCAGTGAGAATAGGGTGGGGGGGCTTTTTAGGACAGATACGCAGTATTTT. This translates into CASSENRVGGLFRTDTQYF.

The rearrangement joins TRBV29-1 to TRBJ1-1, with D possibly being TRBD1 (5 bases). This CDR3 spans 13 amino acids. With 7 bases removed from V and 7 bases from J, the gap between germline ends came to 19 bases. Germline assignment: CDR1 SQVTM and CDR2 ANQGSEA. CDR3: CSGAGTLFVEAFF. The DNA for the CDR3 is TGCAGCGGCGCCGGGACTCTCTTCGTTGAAGCTTTCTTT.

This rearrangement joins TRBV13 to TRBJ2-7, with D possibly TRBD1 on 5 matching bases. With 2 bases removed from V and 3 bases from J, the gap between germline ends came to 11 bases. The CDR3 is 14 residues long. Germline CDR1 and CDR2: PRHDT and FYEKMQ (reference sequence). CDR3 DNA sequence: TGTGCCAGCAGCTTAATGGACACCAACTACGAGCAGTACTTC. This translates into CASSLMDTNYEQYF.

The gene calls are TRBV10-1 and TRBJ1-2; 9 nucleotides line up with TRBD1. The trim removed 7 bases at V and 8 bases at J, leaving 11 bases unmatched. CDR3 length: 14 residues. CDR1 is WNHNN, CDR2 SYGVQD, per germline (reference sequence). The CDR3 region has the DNA TGCGCCAGCAAAACGGGACAGGGAACGAGGGGCTACACCTTC. This codes for CASKTGQGTRGYTF.

CDR3 nucleotide sequence: TGTGCCAGTAGTATTAGGGAGGCGACTGAAGCTTTCTTT. Amino acids: CASSIREATEAFF. The gene calls are TRBV19 and TRBJ1-1; no definite D call. The CDR3 runs 13 residues. Trimming cost V 3 bases and J 5 bases, with 10 bases left between them. Per the germline V gene, CDR1 is LNHDA and CDR2 is SQIVND (reference sequence).

The J gene is TRBJ1-3, the V gene TRBV18; D gene uncertain. V was shortened by 3 bases and J by 1 base, with 13 bases between the two germline ends. CDR1 KGHSH and CDR2 LQKENI come from the germline V gene. This CDR3 spans 16 amino acids. The CDR3 here is CASSPLELRSGNTIYF. The CDR3, as DNA: TGTGCCAGCTCACCCCTCGAGTTACGGTCTGGAAACACCATATATTTT.

The chain has TRBV14 and TRBJ1-6; a weak D match, TRBD1 (6 bases). Trimming shortened V by 2 bases and J by 6 bases, and 11 bases separated the two germline ends. Germline V gene sequence: CDR1 SGHDN, CDR2 FVKESK. The CDR3 runs 15 residues. CDR3 in amino acids: CASSQSLGGNSPLHF. For the CDR3, the DNA is TGTGCCAGCAGCCAATCATTAGGGGGTAATTCACCCCTCCACTTT. Supplemented by reference TRBV14 and TRBJ1-6, the full variable domain reads EAGVTQFPSHSVIEKGQTVTLRCDPISGHDNLYWYRRVMGKEIKFLLHFVKESKQDESGMPNNRFLAERTGGTYSTLKVQPAELEDSGVYFCASSQSLGGNSPLHFGNGTRLTVT.

This clone has more than one count but fewer than ten. The chain is built from TRBV5-1 and TRBJ1-2, with 7 bases fitting TRBD1. V was pared by 4 bases and J by 2 bases, with 5 bases of the junction left unmatched. Per the germline V gene, CDR1 is SGHRS and CDR2 is YFSETQ. The CDR3 has 14 amino acids. The CDR3, as DNA: TGCGCCAGCAGCGCCACACAGGGGAACTATGGCTACACCTTC. This gives the protein CASSATQGNYGYTF.

This clone was detected a few times. The chain uses TRBV4-3 and TRBJ1-2; TRBD1 is a possible D gene (6 bases). V was trimmed by 0 bases and J by 5 bases, leaving 7 bases between them. From germline, CDR1 is LGHNA and CDR2 YSLEER. The CDR3 is made up of 13 amino acids. CDR3 sequence (DNA): TGCGCCAGCAGCCAAGACAGGGGTTATGGCTACACCTTC. This gives the protein CASSQDRGYGYTF.

This clone was recorded once. This sequence joins TRBV3-1 (or the pseudogene TRBV3-2) and TRBJ2-1; 7 bases align to TRBD1. With V trimmed by 0 bases and J by 9 bases, 5 bases remained unmatched. The CDR3 totals 14 residues. CDR1 LGHDT and CDR2 YNNKEL come from the germline V gene (reference sequence). CDR3 protein: CASSQDRQGVEQFF. CDR3 in DNA: TGTGCCAGCAGCCAAGATCGGCAGGGGGTTGAGCAGTTCTTC.

The V call is TRBV5-1, the J call TRBJ2-7; 9 bases align to TRBD1. After removal of 0 bases from V and 6 bases from J, the junction contained 4 bases not matched to a gene. Germline V gene lookup returns CDR1 SGHRS and CDR2 YFSETQ. The CDR3 length is 14 residues. Here the CDR3 reads CASSLGTGVGEQYF. The CDR3 region has the DNA TGCGCCAGCAGCTTGGGGACAGGGGTTGGCGAGCAGTACTTC.

J is TRBJ1-2 and V is TRBV29-1; D might be TRBD1 (5 bases). The CDR3 has 14 amino acids. The V end was cut by 4 bases, the J end by 0 bases, with 12 bases between. Germline V lookup: CDR1 SQVTM, CDR2 ANQGSEA. The CDR3: CSVADRDPNYGYTF. CDR3 sequence (DNA): TGCAGCGTTGCCGACAGAGATCCTAACTATGGCTACACCTTC.

The chain combines TRBV19 with TRBJ1-5; 7 bases match TRBD1. The CDR3 consists of 15 residues. Trimming removed 6 bases from V and 7 bases from J; junction bases left unmatched: 12. The germline V gene encodes CDR1 LNHDA and CDR2 SQIVND (reference sequence). Written as DNA, the CDR3 is TGTGCCAGTAGCACCGGACAGGACTGGCGGCAGCCCCAGCATTTT. Its translation: CASSTGQDWRQPQHF.

On this clone itself: One end of the junction fails to match germline, which may point to a read error. The chain carries TRBV7-7 and TRBJ2-1; TRBD2 matches 8 bases. The CDR3 covers 12 residues. In germline, CDR1 is SSHAT, CDR2 FNYEAQ (reference sequence). Here the CDR3 DNA reads TGTGCTAGCAGCGACTCCGGGACTAGTCAGATCTTC. It specifies CASSDSGTSQIF.

The chain joins TRBV3-1 (or the pseudogene TRBV3-2) to TRBJ1-1; the match to TRBD1 covers 7 bases. This CDR3 region has 15 residues. V shed 1 base and J 0 bases; nucleotides not matched to a gene: 2. The germline gives CDR1 LGHDT, CDR2 YNNKEL (reference sequence). CDR3: CASSQGGQLNTEAFF. The CDR3 DNA reads as TGTGCCAGCAGCCAAGGGGGACAGCTGAACACTGAAGCTTTCTTT.

The J gene is TRBJ2-5, the V gene TRBV29-1, with no clear D. Germline CDR1 reads SQVTM; CDR2 reads ANQGSEA. CDR3 length: 14 amino acids. The V end lost 3 bases, the J end lost 2 bases, and 13 bases lay between the germline ends. In nucleotides, the CDR3 is TGCAGCGTTGAGCTAGTGGCAGCTCAAGAGACCCAGTACTTC. Amino acid sequence: CSVELVAAQETQYF.

This rearrangement joins TRBV19 to TRBJ1-1; TRBD1 aligns across 9 bases. CDR1 is LNHDA, CDR2 SQIVND, per germline (reference sequence). Trimming removed 7 bases from V and 5 bases from J; junction bases left unmatched: 5. This CDR3 contains 13 residues. The CDR3 reads CASTGQGSTEAFF. CDR3 coding DNA: TGTGCCAGTACCGGACAGGGGAGTACTGAAGCTTTCTTT.

The rearrangement uses TRBV25-1 and TRBJ2-1; 8 bases map to TRBD2. V trimming: 0 bases; J trimming: 10 bases; junction bases outside the gene matches: 11. Per germline, CDR1 MGHDK and CDR2 SYGVNS. The CDR3 length is 16 residues. The CDR3 protein is CASSEYSGKGTWEQFF. For the CDR3, the DNA is TGTGCCAGCAGTGAATATAGCGGGAAGGGAACGTGGGAGCAGTTCTTC.

The chain is built from TRBV7-8 and TRBJ2-1; D may be TRBD2 (6 bases). V was trimmed by 3 bases and J by 7 bases, leaving 19 bases between them. Germline values: CDR1 SGHVS, CDR2 FQNEAQ. The CDR3 totals 16 residues. The CDR3 loop reads CASSFRSGVVRNEQFF. The CDR3 nucleotides read TGTGCCAGCAGCTTCCGGTCGGGGGTTGTGAGGAATGAGCAGTTCTTC.

The rearrangement links TRBV7-8 to TRBJ1-2; D is unclear. The CDR3 loop spans 14 amino acids. Germline V gene lookup returns CDR1 SGHVS and CDR2 FQNEAQ. Trimming pared 1 base from V and 0 bases from J, leaving 6 bases between. Here the CDR3 reads CASSLGSANYGYTF. DNA for the CDR3: TGTGCCAGCAGCTTAGGTTCAGCTAACTATGGCTACACCTTC. Drawing the rest from reference TRBV7-8 and TRBJ1-2, the complete variable domain is GAGVSQSPRYKVAKRGQDVALRCDPISGHVSLFWYQQALGQGPEFLTYFQNEAQLDKSGLPSDRFFAERPEGSVSTLKIQRTQQEDSAVYLCASSLGSANYGYTFGSGTRLTVV.

This clone came up once. The rearrangement links TRBV7-2 to TRBJ2-5; tentatively, D is TRBD2 (5 bases). The CDR3 consists of 14 residues. V lost 3 bases, J lost 1 base, and 9 bases lay in between. Germline lookup yields CDR1 SGHTA and CDR2 FQGNSA. The CDR3 nucleotides are TGTGCCAGCAGCTTCTCCGGGATCCAAGAGACCCAGTACTTC. Its protein product is CASSFSGIQETQYF.

This clone appeared a few times. V is TRBV19 and J is TRBJ1-2; 12 bases agree with TRBD1. This CDR3 region has 15 residues. From germline, CDR1 is LNHDA and CDR2 SQIVND (reference sequence). After removal of 3 bases from V and 7 bases from J, the junction contained 6 bases not matched to a gene. CDR3 amino acids: CASSIAGTGGSGYTF. CDR3 DNA: TGTGCCAGTAGTATCGCCGGGACAGGGGGCAGTGGCTACACCTTC. The whole variable domain, remainder taken from reference TRBV19 and TRBJ1-2, is DGGITQSPKYLFRKEGQNVTLSCEQNLNHDAMYWYRQDPGQGLRLIYYSQIVNDFQKGDIAEGYSVSREKKESFPLTVTSAQKNPTAFYLCASSIAGTGGSGYTFGSGTRLTVV.

V and J are TRBV11-3 and TRBJ2-3, with 12 positions matching TRBD2. The CDR3 totals 14 residues. Germline CDR1 and CDR2: SGHNT and YENEEA. J was trimmed by 6 bases and V by 7 bases; bases with no gene match: 5. CDR3 amino acids: CASTSGGASDTQYF. The CDR3 bases are TGTGCCAGCACTAGCGGGGGGGCCTCGGATACGCAGTATTTT.

V gene TRBV5-6 combines with J gene TRBJ1-1; TRBD1 might be the D (6 bases). V was shortened by 0 bases and J by 11 bases, with 8 bases between the two germline ends. The length of the CDR3 is 11 residues. Germline V gene lookup returns CDR1 SGHDT and CDR2 YYEEEE. Here the CDR3 reads CASSLAGEAFF. The DNA of the CDR3 is TGTGCCAGCAGCTTGGCAGGGGAGGCTTTCTTT.